A single sample gave rise to the 28 T cell receptor beta chains below, sequenced in a study of glioma-infiltrating T cells after dendritic cell vaccination. Using immunoSEQ multiplex PCR, the repertoire was profiled, and TCRdb retains in-frame clones only, with some absent. The top ten hold 9.2% of the sample, which has almost 65,000 clones, more than 75% seen once. Here the sequenced sample was blood, taken before dendritic cell vaccination. The source of these receptors is a human donor with glioblastoma.

This chain uses TRBV27 with TRBJ1-1; TRBD1 aligns across 9 bases. Germline V gene sequence: CDR1 MNHEY, CDR2 SMNVEV (reference sequence). This CDR3 region has 18 residues. J lost 0 bases, V lost 7 bases, and 15 bases had no gene match. Written as DNA, the CDR3 is TGTGCCAGCACCTTTTACGGGACAGGGAAATTCATGAACACTGAAGCTTTCTTT. Translated: CASTFYGTGKFMNTEAFF.

The J gene is TRBJ1-1, the V gene TRBV9, with D tentatively TRBD1 (5 bases). Germline V CDR1 and CDR2: SGDLS, YYNGEE. V lost 0 bases and J lost 7, with 10 bases in between. The CDR3 loop spans 13 amino acids. DNA for the CDR3: TGTGCCAGCAGCGTAGCTATGGGGCGTGAAGCTTTCTTT. Translation: CASSVAMGREAFF.

V gene TRBV19 combines with J gene TRBJ1-1, with D possibly matching TRBD1 (6 bases). Germline values: CDR1 LNHDA, CDR2 SQIVND (reference sequence). Trimming cost V 5 bases and J 7 bases, with 23 bases left between them. This CDR3 comprises 16 residues. CDR3 nucleotide sequence: TGTGCCAGTAGTCCCCCTATCGGGGGGCGGGCTGGTGAAGCTTTCTTT. Its protein product is CASSPPIGGRAGEAFF. The variable domain in full, completed from reference TRBV19 and TRBJ1-1, reads DGGITQSPKYLFRKEGQNVTLSCEQNLNHDAMYWYRQDPGQGLRLIYYSQIVNDFQKGDIAEGYSVSREKKESFPLTVTSAQKNPTAFYLCASSPPIGGRAGEAFFGQGTRLTVV.

CDR3 nucleotide sequence: TGTGCCAGCAGCACGGGAGGGCCTCAATTTGGGAAACTGTTTTTT. Translation gives CASSTGGPQFGKLFF. The chain recombines TRBV5-4 with TRBJ1-4; no reliable D call. This CDR3 has 15 amino acids. Germline CDR1 and CDR2: SGHNT and YYREEE (reference sequence). Deletions cut 4 bases from V and 11 bases from J, with 21 bases between.

V and J are TRBV5-1 and TRBJ1-1; D gene ambiguous. The V gene lost 2 bases and the J gene lost 3 bases, with 11 bases spanning the gap. The length of the CDR3 is 14 residues. Germline V gene lookup returns CDR1 SGHRS and CDR2 YFSETQ. The DNA of the CDR3 is TGCGCCAGCAGCTTAGAGGTATCGCACACTGAAGCTTTCTTT. Translating it yields CASSLEVSHTEAFF.

The V and J genes are TRBV28 and TRBJ1-2; the D is unclear. The germline V gene encodes CDR1 MDHEN and CDR2 SYDVKM. The CDR3 consists of 14 residues. The V gene lost 3 bases and the J gene lost 4 bases, with 12 bases spanning the gap. The CDR3: CASSLGRGIYGYTF. The CDR3 nucleotides read TGTGCCAGCAGTTTGGGCAGAGGGATCTATGGCTACACCTTC.

The V and J genes are TRBV9 and TRBJ1-2; D is perhaps TRBD1 (6 bases). This CDR3 spans 14 amino acids. Germline V gene lookup returns CDR1 SGDLS and CDR2 YYNGEE. The V end was cut by 0 bases, the J end by 5 bases, with 11 bases between. The CDR3 sequence is CASSVGQADYGYTF. The DNA for the CDR3 is TGTGCCAGCAGCGTAGGACAGGCAGATTATGGCTACACCTTC.

The V call is TRBV4-1, the J call TRBJ2-3, with TRBD2 identical over 7 bases. V lost 4 bases to trimming and J lost 3 bases; unmatched junction nucleotides: 4. The CDR3 runs 14 residues. Germline lookup yields CDR1 MGHRA and CDR2 YSYEKL. The chain's CDR3 is CASSRGGVTDTQYF. CDR3 coding DNA: TGCGCCAGCAGCCGGGGGGGGGTGACAGATACGCAGTATTTT.

This clone was seen a few times. The chain is built from TRBV14 and TRBJ1-2, with TRBD1 identical over 9 bases. V shed 3 bases and J 6 bases; nucleotides not matched to a gene: 2. CDR3 size: 13 residues. The germline V gene encodes CDR1 SGHDN and CDR2 FVKESK. The CDR3 spells CASSHGTGNGYTF. The CDR3 nucleotides read TGTGCCAGCAGCCACGGGACAGGGAATGGCTACACCTTC.

This sequence joins TRBV9 and TRBJ2-3, with a possible D match to TRBD2 (5 bases). The length of the CDR3 is 14 residues. Germline-derived CDR1 and CDR2 are SGDLS and YYNGEE. Trimming stripped 1 base from V and 6 bases from J, with 12 bases between. Here the CDR3 DNA reads TGTGCCAGCAGCGTACAGACATCGGGGGATACGCAGTATTTT. This encodes CASSVQTSGDTQYF.

The chain has TRBV6-5 and TRBJ1-1, with TRBD1 as a possible D gene (5 bases). Germline values: CDR1 MNHEY, CDR2 SVGAGI. This CDR3 region has 13 residues. V was shortened by 5 bases and J by 5 bases, with 12 bases between the two germline ends. CDR3 nucleotides: TGTGCCAGCAGTCACGGCCAGGGTACTGAAGCTTTCTTT. Translation gives CASSHGQGTEAFF.

The chain recombines TRBV13 with TRBJ1-1; D is possibly TRBD1 (6 bases). V was shortened by 5 bases and J by 5 bases, with 15 bases between the two germline ends. The CDR3 consists of 14 residues. The germline V gene encodes CDR1 PRHDT and CDR2 FYEKMQ (reference sequence). DNA of the CDR3: TGTGCCAGCAGCGAACAGGGACGGCGGACTGAAGCTTTCTTT. It codes for CASSEQGRRTEAFF.

CDR3 DNA: TGCGCCAGCAGCCCCGGTGTAGCCTCCTACAATGAGCAGTTCTTC. This encodes CASSPGVASYNEQFF. The chain links TRBV4-1 to TRBJ2-1; no definite D call. Germline loops: CDR1 MGHRA, CDR2 YSYEKL. The V and J ends lost 4 bases and 0 bases respectively, with 10 bases between them. The CDR3 spans 15 residues.

J is TRBJ1-4 and V is TRBV19; D gene uncertain. CDR1 and CDR2 from the germline V gene are LNHDA and SQIVND (reference sequence). V lost 3 bases and J lost 0, with 11 bases in between. The CDR3 length is 16 residues. This chain's CDR3 is CASSMVTATTNEKLFF. Written as DNA, the CDR3 is TGTGCCAGTAGTATGGTGACTGCGACAACTAATGAAAAACTGTTTTTT.

This rearrangement joins TRBV2 to TRBJ1-5; D remains unclear. The germline V and J ends were trimmed by 7 bases and 4 bases, with 8 bases remaining between them. Germline V gives CDR1 SNHLY, CDR2 FYNNEI. The CDR3 has 12 amino acids. CDR3 region: CASKAGNQPQHF. Written as DNA, the CDR3 is TGTGCCAGCAAGGCGGGGAATCAGCCCCAGCATTTT. The whole variable domain, filled in from reference TRBV2 and TRBJ1-5, reads EPEVTQTPSHQVTQMGQEVILRCVPISNHLYFYWYRQILGQKVEFLVSFYNNEISEKSEIFDDQFSVERPDGSNFTLKIRSTKLEDSAMYFCASKAGNQPQHFGDGTRLSIL.

The CDR3 here is CASTSQGVPTPNEKLFF. The CDR3, as DNA: TGTGCCAGTACCTCTCAGGGGGTCCCTACTCCTAATGAAAAACTGTTTTTT. The V and J genes are TRBV19 and TRBJ1-4; 7 bases are shared with TRBD1. This CDR3 region has 17 residues. After removal of 7 bases from V and 3 bases from J, the junction contained 14 bases not matched to a gene. Germline CDR1 and CDR2: LNHDA and SQIVND (reference sequence). Combining the CDR3 with reference TRBV19 and TRBJ1-4 gives the whole variable domain DGGITQSPKYLFRKEGQNVTLSCEQNLNHDAMYWYRQDPGQGLRLIYYSQIVNDFQKGDIAEGYSVSREKKESFPLTVTSAQKNPTAFYLCASTSQGVPTPNEKLFFGSGTQLSVL.

The chain couples TRBV5-4 to TRBJ2-4, with 12 nucleotides matching TRBD2. Per germline, CDR1 SGHNT and CDR2 YYREEE (reference sequence). The J segment lost 14 bases and the V segment lost 0 bases, leaving 9 bases of the junction unmatched. CDR3 size: 15 residues. The CDR3 DNA is TGTGCCAGCAGCTTGGCCTCTAGCGGGGGGGGAATTAAGTACTTC. Protein: CASSLASSGGGIKYF.

V usage is TRBV6-1 and J usage is TRBJ2-2; 9 bases are shared with TRBD1. Trimming removed 7 bases from V and 1 base from J; junction bases left unmatched: 4. Germline V gene lookup returns CDR1 MNHNS and CDR2 SASEGT. The CDR3 covers 15 residues. CDR3 DNA: TGTGCCAGCATAGGGACAGGGTGGAACACCGGGGAGCTGTTTTTT. It specifies CASIGTGWNTGELFF.

This clone was observed once. The CDR3, as DNA: TGTGCCAGCAGCTCAGGACAGGGCGAGCAGTACTTC. It codes for CASSSGQGEQYF. The V call is TRBV7-9, the J call TRBJ2-7; 8 nucleotides match TRBD1. Germline lookup yields CDR1 SEHNR and CDR2 FQNEAQ (reference sequence). After removal of 4 bases from V and 6 bases from J, the junction contained 2 bases not matched to a gene. The CDR3 is 12 residues long.

The sample holds a few counts of this clone. The chain combines TRBV28 with TRBJ1-5, with D perhaps TRBD1 (6 bases). This CDR3 has 12 residues. Germline loops: CDR1 MDHEN, CDR2 SYDVKM. The V end lost 5 bases, the J end lost 5 bases, and 7 bases lay between the germline ends. CDR3 bases: TGTGCCAGCAGTGGGACACATCAGCCCCAGCATTTT. Its protein product is CASSGTHQPQHF. Drawing the rest from reference TRBV28 and TRBJ1-5, the complete variable domain is DVKVTQSSRYLVKRTGEKVFLECVQDMDHENMFWYRQDPGLGLRLIYFSYDVKMKEKGDIPEGYSVSREKKERFSLILESASTNQTSMYLCASSGTHQPQHFGDGTRLSIL.

A single count supports this clone. The chain joins TRBV9 to TRBJ2-5; weak D call: TRBD2 (5 bases). Looked up from germline, CDR1 is SGDLS and CDR2 is YYNGEE. V was clipped by 0 bases and J by 2 bases, with 5 bases between them. The CDR3 consists of 13 residues. CDR3 sequence: CASSVGRQETQYF. CDR3 DNA: TGTGCCAGCAGCGTAGGGAGGCAAGAGACCCAGTACTTC.

The chain carries TRBV15 and TRBJ1-6, with D possibly TRBD1 on 5 matching bases. V was shortened by 0 bases and J by 9 bases, with 15 bases between the two germline ends. This CDR3 has 16 amino acids. Germline V CDR1 and CDR2: LNHNV, YYDKDF (reference sequence). DNA of the CDR3: TGTGCCACCAGCAGAGATTCGAGCCAAACAGGTTCACCCCTCCACTTT. Its protein is CATSRDSSQTGSPLHF.

The rearrangement joins TRBV4-1 to TRBJ1-5, with D perhaps TRBD1 (5 bases). Germline V CDR1 and CDR2: MGHRA, YSYEKL. There are 15 residues in the CDR3. Trimming removed 1 base at V and 3 bases at J, with 10 bases between. The CDR3 here is CASSQGRGNNQPQHF. The CDR3 nucleotides read TGCGCCAGCAGCCAAGGAAGGGGCAACAATCAGCCCCAGCATTTT.

The chain employs TRBV28 and TRBJ1-5; D not resolved. The CDR3 length is 16 residues. Germline V gene data show CDR1 as MDHEN and CDR2 as SYDVKM. The ends were cut back, 6 bases at V and 3 bases at J, with 18 bases in the middle. For the CDR3, the DNA is TGTGCCAGCAGCACCCGGGGTGCGGGCCTCAATCAGCCCCAGCATTTT. It is translated as CASSTRGAGLNQPQHF.

This chain joins TRBV27 and TRBJ2-1; 7 bases are a match to TRBD1. CDR3 length equals 14 residues. V dropped 5 bases and J dropped 5; count of bases not matched to a gene: 6. From germline, CDR1 is MNHEY and CDR2 SMNVEV (reference sequence). The CDR3 protein is CASSRQGFDNEQFF. The CDR3, as DNA: TGTGCCAGCAGTCGACAGGGTTTTGACAATGAGCAGTTCTTC.

The chain joins TRBV23-1 to TRBJ2-7; tentative D call: TRBD1 (5 bases). TRBV23-1 is marked as an open reading frame, function uncertain. The CDR3 consists of 14 residues. The V end was cut by 1 base, the J end by 3 bases, with 10 bases between. The CDR3 is CASSQLWGLYEQYF. The CDR3 nucleotides read TGCGCCAGCAGTCAATTGTGGGGCCTCTACGAGCAGTACTTC.

The chain is built from TRBV7-2 and TRBJ1-4; 8 nucleotides agree with TRBD1. V lost 4 bases and J lost 2; bases outside the gene matches: 6. The CDR3 consists of 16 residues. Germline V gene sequence: CDR1 SGHTA, CDR2 FQGNSA. The CDR3 DNA is TGTGCCAGCAGCTCGGGACAGGATTTTACTAATGAAAAACTGTTTTTT. This sequence encodes CASSSGQDFTNEKLFF. Supplemented by reference TRBV7-2 and TRBJ1-4, the full variable domain reads GAGVSQSPSNKVTEKGKDVELRCDPISGHTALYWYRQSLGQGLEFLIYFQGNSAPDKSGLPSDRFSAERTGGSVSTLTIQRTQQEDSAVYLCASSSGQDFTNEKLFFGSGTQLSVL.

The rearrangement joins TRBV7-2 to TRBJ2-7, with no clear D. Germline V gene lookup returns CDR1 SGHTA and CDR2 FQGNSA. Deletions cut 1 base from V and 2 bases from J, with 9 bases between. There are 14 residues in the CDR3. CDR3 nucleotides: TGTGCCAGCAGCTTAGACTCTAATACCTACGAGCAGTACTTC. Protein sequence: CASSLDSNTYEQYF.